A single sample is the source of the 27 T cell receptor beta chains below, sequenced in a study of T-cell memory formation after mild COVID-19. TCRdb analysed the 5' RACE reads with MiXCR anew, one entry per CDR3 protein. The sample records more than 350,000 distinct CDR3 sequences, approximately 15% being singletons. Sequenced input: PBMCs or a T cell subset sorted from them (not recorded which). The source is a man aged 18 to 29 who had mild COVID-19 (a few samples of this study predate the infection). Cell type and time point are not known.

This chain joins TRBV20-1 and TRBJ1-2; possibly TRBD1 for D (5 bases). The CDR3 runs to 14 residues. Per the germline V gene, CDR1 is DFQATT and CDR2 is SNEGSKA (reference sequence). V was shortened by 3 bases and J by 7 bases, with 18 bases between the two germline ends. This CDR3 reads CSASVGGEAGGYTF. Here the CDR3 DNA reads TGCAGTGCTAGCGTGGGAGGGGAGGCGGGTGGCTACACCTTC.

In this sample, this clonotype turned up a few times. This sequence joins TRBV7-9 and TRBJ1-6; D is possibly TRBD1 (6 bases). The germline V gene encodes CDR1 SEHNR and CDR2 FQNEAQ (reference sequence). V lost 5 bases and J lost 4, with 12 bases in between. The CDR3 sequence is 15 residues long. The CDR3, as DNA: TGTGCCAGCAGCCCGGGGGCGGAGTATAATTCACCCCTCCACTTT. Its translation is CASSPGAEYNSPLHF.

The chain combines TRBV7-2 with TRBJ2-1; D tentatively fits TRBD1 or TRBD2 (5 bases each). Germline lookup yields CDR1 SGHTA and CDR2 FQGNSA. The CDR3 has 15 amino acids. V lost 7 bases and J 1 base, leaving 14 bases between the germline ends. This CDR3 is CASTPGGISYNEQFF. For the CDR3, the DNA is TGTGCCAGCACCCCTGGGGGTATTTCCTACAATGAGCAGTTCTTC.

This clonotype was detected only a few times. The V gene is TRBV7-9, the J gene TRBJ1-1; D remains unclear. Germline CDR1 SEHNR, CDR2 FQNEAQ (reference sequence). The CDR3 covers 15 residues. Trimming removed 1 base at V and 5 bases at J, with 14 bases between. DNA for the CDR3: TGTGCCAGCAGCTTAGACATGTTTAACCCAACTGAAGCTTTCTTT. Translated: CASSLDMFNPTEAFF.

The chain joins TRBV9 to TRBJ2-6, with TRBD1 matching 9 bases. Trimming cost V 0 bases and J 0 bases; bases outside gene matches: 10. Germline lookup yields CDR1 SGDLS and CDR2 YYNGEE. The CDR3 is 20 residues long. Written as DNA, the CDR3 is TGTGCCAGCAGCGTAGCTACTGGGACAGGGTGGGGCTCTGGGGCCAACGTCCTGACTTTC. Translation: CASSVATGTGWGSGANVLTF.

There are a few counts of this clonotype. This chain joins TRBV12-3 or TRBV12-4 and TRBJ1-5; weak D call: TRBD1 (6 bases). The CDR3 spans 12 residues. V gave up 5 bases and J gave up 10 bases, with 12 bases separating them. CDR3 residues: CASSRGAGPQHF. CDR3 sequence (DNA): TGTGCCAGCAGTCGGGGGGCTGGACCCCAGCATTTT.

This sequence joins TRBV20-1 and TRBJ1-2; D gene ambiguous. This CDR3 has 12 amino acids. Germline values: CDR1 DFQATT, CDR2 SNEGSKA (reference sequence). Trimming stripped 3 bases from V and 2 bases from J, with 7 bases between. The CDR3 here is CSASIQNYGYTF. The CDR3 DNA is TGCAGTGCTAGCATCCAAAACTATGGCTACACCTTC.

This clonotype was picked up a small number of times. The chain recombines TRBV29-1 with TRBJ1-2, with D perhaps matching TRBD1 (5 bases). CDR3 length: 11 amino acids. Per germline, CDR1 SQVTM and CDR2 ANQGSEA. V was cut by 5 bases and J by 8 bases, with 12 bases left in between. The CDR3 spells CSVSQGEGYTF. The CDR3 DNA reads TGCAGCGTTAGCCAGGGCGAGGGCTACACCTTC. Full variable domain (missing parts from reference TRBV29-1 and TRBJ1-2): SAVISQKPSRDICQRGTSLTIQCQVDSQVTMMFWYRQQPGQSLTLIATANQGSEATYESGFVIDKFPISRPNLTFSTLTVSNMSPEDSSIYLCSVSQGEGYTFGSGTRLTVV.

The rearrangement uses TRBV6-2 or TRBV6-3 and TRBJ2-1, with 10 bases fitting TRBD1. The CDR3 sequence is 13 residues long. CDR1 MNHEY and CDR2 SVGEGT come from the germline V gene. Trimming cost V 5 bases and J 9 bases; bases outside gene matches: 4. The CDR3 loop reads CASSRTGGTEQFF. CDR3 coding DNA: TGTGCCAGCAGTAGGACAGGGGGTACTGAGCAGTTCTTC.

The chain carries TRBV20-1 and TRBJ2-3, with a tentative D call TRBD2 (5 bases). V shed 5 bases and J shed 11 bases, with 17 bases lying between them. The germline gives CDR1 DFQATT, CDR2 SNEGSKA (reference sequence). The CDR3 covers 12 residues. CDR3 residues: CSALERPEGQYF. CDR3 bases: TGCAGTGCTCTAGAAAGGCCTGAGGGGCAGTATTTT.

This clonotype was detected a few times. The chain employs TRBV18 and TRBJ2-4; 8 bases map to TRBD2. The CDR3 covers 17 residues. J lost 1 base, V lost 1 base, and 6 bases had no gene match. Germline CDR1 KGHSH, CDR2 LQKENI. CDR3 coding DNA: TGTGCCAGCTCACCACTCCGGAGCGGGGGTGCCAAAAACATTCAGTACTTC. It codes for CASSPLRSGGAKNIQYF.

The chain couples TRBV5-6 to TRBJ1-3; D is unclear. Trimming stripped 6 bases from V and 4 bases from J, with 14 bases between. Germline-derived CDR1 and CDR2 are SGHDT and YYEEEE. The CDR3 spans 14 residues. DNA of the CDR3: TGTGCCAGCAAGGAGGACCCGGGAGGAAACACCATATATTTT. Translation: CASKEDPGGNTIYF.

This clonotype was picked up a small number of times. Here the CDR3 reads CASSYLGQGLGYTF. The CDR3 DNA sequence: TGTGCCAGCAGTTACCTTGGACAGGGTCTCGGCTACACCTTC. The rearrangement links TRBV6-5 to TRBJ1-2, with 8 positions matching TRBD1. The V gene's germline CDR1 is MNHEY and CDR2 SVGAGI. The CDR3 has 14 amino acids. Trimming at V came to 2 bases and at J to 8 bases, leaving 7 bases not matched to a gene.

This clonotype was counted between two and nine times. The chain joins TRBV7-9 to TRBJ2-3; D possibly matches TRBD1 or TRBD2 (6 bases each). Germline values: CDR1 SEHNR, CDR2 FQNEAQ (reference sequence). CDR3 length: 13 residues. Trimming took 3 bases from V and 6 from J, leaving 10 bases between them. DNA of the CDR3: TGTGCCAGCAGCTTCGGGGGCGGTGATACGCAGTATTTT. Residues: CASSFGGGDTQYF.

This clonotype has only a few counts. The chain has TRBV5-1 and TRBJ2-7; 7 nucleotides line up with TRBD2. The junction had 10 bases not matched to a gene; V was cut back by 4 bases and J by 3 bases. Germline-derived CDR1 and CDR2 are SGHRS and YFSETQ. The CDR3 loop spans 15 amino acids. This CDR3 reads CASSRLGGDVYEQYF. In DNA, the CDR3 is TGCGCCAGCAGCAGGCTGGGGGGGGACGTCTACGAGCAGTACTTC.

This chain links TRBV27 with TRBJ2-7, with D unclear. The CDR3 spans 11 residues. From germline, CDR1 is MNHEY and CDR2 SMNVEV (reference sequence). V dropped 4 bases and J dropped 3 bases, with 4 bases sitting between them. CDR3 in DNA: TGTGCCAGCAGTTCACGCTACGAGCAGTACGTC. Its protein is CASSSRYEQYV.

The V gene is TRBV5-1, the J gene TRBJ2-3; 10 bases are shared with TRBD2. The CDR3 spans 16 residues. Unmatched junction bases numbered 9, after V lost 4 bases and J lost 4 bases. Germline lookup yields CDR1 SGHRS and CDR2 YFSETQ. Here the CDR3 reads CASSDSAGGFADTQYF. The CDR3 coding sequence is TGCGCCAGCAGCGACTCAGCGGGGGGGTTCGCAGATACGCAGTATTTT.

This clonotype was seen a few times. The chain uses TRBV28 and TRBJ1-4, with 7 bases lining up with TRBD1. In germline, CDR1 is MDHEN, CDR2 SYDVKM. The CDR3 runs 14 residues. V shed 6 bases and J 4 bases; nucleotides not matched to a gene: 5. The CDR3 here is CASSPQGGNEKLFF. The CDR3 nucleotides are TGTGCCAGCAGCCCTCAGGGGGGTAATGAAAAACTGTTTTTT.

Ten or more counts support this clonotype. The chain employs TRBV6-6 and TRBJ2-2, with 8 bases fitting TRBD2. The length of the CDR3 is 16 residues. The germline gives CDR1 MNHNY, CDR2 SVGAGI (reference sequence). V lost 8 bases to trimming and J lost 2 bases; unmatched junction nucleotides: 10. Here the CDR3 reads CASGQGLAGNTGELFF. The CDR3 region has the DNA TGTGCCAGCGGCCAAGGGCTAGCGGGTAACACCGGGGAGCTGTTTTTT.

This sequence joins TRBV24-1 and TRBJ2-3; 11 positions agree with TRBD2. CDR3 size: 15 residues. J lost 6 bases, V lost 9 bases, and 10 bases had no gene match. Germline-derived CDR1 and CDR2 are KGHDR and SFDVKD. Here the CDR3 reads CATESYSGGVDTQYF. In DNA form, the CDR3 reads TGTGCCACCGAGTCCTATAGCGGGGGGGTGGATACGCAGTATTTT.

This clonotype was observed at least ten times. The CDR3: CASSVTEGYEQYF. The CDR3 coding sequence is TGTGCCAGCAGCGTGACCGAAGGATACGAGCAGTACTTC. The chain is built from TRBV9 and TRBJ2-7; D is unresolved. The V gene lost 2 bases and the J gene lost 4 bases, with 10 bases spanning the gap. Looked up from germline, CDR1 is SGDLS and CDR2 is YYNGEE. This CDR3 has 13 amino acids.

This chain joins TRBV7-9 and TRBJ2-7; either TRBD1 or TRBD2 may fit D (5 bases each). Germline assignment: CDR1 SEHNR and CDR2 FQNEAQ (reference sequence). Between the trimmed V and J ends, which lost 5 bases and 7 bases, there was a span of 15 bases. CDR3 length equals 13 residues. This CDR3 reads CASSAGTRKEQYV. The CDR3 region has the DNA TGTGCCAGCAGCGCCGGGACCCGAAAGGAGCAGTACGTC.

This clonotype was found a few times. The chain recombines TRBV19 with TRBJ2-2, with 10 bases that match TRBD1. Germline V gene data show CDR1 as LNHDA and CDR2 as SQIVND (reference sequence). After removal of 6 bases from V and 5 bases from J, the junction contained 18 bases not matched to a gene. The CDR3 consists of 19 residues. The CDR3, as DNA: TGTGCCAGTAGCGCTCGGACAGGGGGGCCCCTATGGTGGACCGGGGAGCTGTTTTTT. Encoded protein: CASSARTGGPLWWTGELFF.

This chain uses TRBV7-2 with TRBJ2-1; D not certain. CDR1 is SGHTA and CDR2 is FQGNSA in the germline V gene. Between the trimmed V and J ends, which lost 4 bases and 5 bases, there was a span of 12 bases. There are 14 residues in the CDR3. The CDR3 sequence: CASSYQTGDNEQFF. The CDR3 DNA sequence: TGTGCCAGCAGCTATCAGACTGGAGACAATGAGCAGTTCTTC.

The sample holds a few counts of this clonotype. This chain joins TRBV7-9 and TRBJ2-1; tentative D call: TRBD1 (6 bases). Between the trimmed V and J ends, which lost 4 bases and 1 base, there was a span of 14 bases. Germline V CDR1 and CDR2: SEHNR, FQNEAQ (reference sequence). The CDR3 contains 16 residues. CDR3 region: CASSSPLTGSYNEQFF. The CDR3 coding sequence is TGTGCCAGCAGCTCCCCATTGACAGGATCCTACAATGAGCAGTTCTTC.

The gene calls are TRBV11-2 and TRBJ2-3; either TRBD1 or TRBD2 may fit D (5 bases each). The CDR3 runs 11 residues. The V and J ends lost 4 bases and 14 bases respectively, with 13 bases between them. Germline values: CDR1 SGHAT, CDR2 FQNNGV. The CDR3 spells CASSSGPQLYF. The CDR3 nucleotides are TGTGCCAGCAGCTCGGGACCCCAACTGTATTTT.

In this sample, this clonotype turned up a few times. The CDR3 reads CASSQTGFQETQYF. The CDR3 nucleotides read TGCGCCAGCAGCCAGACAGGCTTCCAAGAGACCCAGTACTTC. The V call is TRBV5-1, the J call TRBJ2-5, with D perhaps TRBD1 (6 bases). Germline V gene sequence: CDR1 SGHRS, CDR2 YFSETQ. V was clipped by 4 bases and J by 1 base, with 11 bases between them. The CDR3 has 14 amino acids.